This TCR beta chain was captured in a study of tumor and adjacent non-tumor tissue in lung cancer. Study details: There were some 11 adenocarcinoma, 2 squamous cell carcinoma and 1 small cell lung cancer cases.

Overall study findings and caveats: Tumor TCR diversity, when higher, was linked to shorter survival.

A word on this clonotype: Its antigen is currently unknown. An end of the junction differs from the germline gene, which may be a read error.

The V gene's germline CDR1 is MNHEY and CDR2 SVGEGT. This CDR3 is built from 15 residues. TCRbeta libraries were built with three rounds of nested PCR, modified from ARM-PCR. TCRdb reprocessed the multiplex PCR reads with MiXCR, giving one entry per CDR3 protein. The sample lists tens of thousands of distinct CDR3 sequences; about 61% were seen once. The template was RNA from unsorted bulk tissue. Between August and November 2014, newly diagnosed, chemotherapy-naive lung cancer patients underwent thoracic surgery in China. This receptor was identified in a man in his fifties with non-small cell lung cancer. The sequenced sample was lung tumor tissue. The chain has TRBV6-2 or TRBV6-3 and TRBJ2-1; maybe TRBD2 (6 bases). The CDR3 here is CASNRRDSSYNEQLF. CDR3 nucleotide sequence: TGTGCCAGCAACCGCCGGGACTCCTCCTACAATGAGCAGCTCTTC.